The clone carrying this T cell receptor beta chain was seen many times. Its target is unknown. MiXCR was run by TCRdb on the PCR reads, yielding one entry per CDR3 protein. The profile covers 40,000 to 45,000 distinct CDR3 sequences, with roughly 20% appearing a single time and around 7% taken by the ten largest. These data come from a study of molecular identifiers for immune sequencing clone quantification. Study findings and constraints: In CMV-specific effectors, clones above 20 copies held over 99% of molecules; naive, under 1%.

The CDR3 has 15 amino acids. Germline CDR1 reads SGDLS; CDR2 reads YYNGEE. Trimming pared 0 bases from V and 1 base from J, leaving 11 bases between. This chain uses TRBV9 with TRBJ2-7, with D possibly being TRBD2 (6 bases). This clonotype was obtained from a human donor in good health. Some libraries in this study had Jurkat cell RNA spiked in. The sample comprised naive CD8+ T cells from blood, with Jurkat cell RNA spiked in. Subset in this sample: FACS-sorted CD8+CD4-CCR7+CD45RA+ naive T cells. The CDR3 spells CASSVALGGSYEQYF. The CDR3 nucleotides are TGTGCCAGCAGCGTAGCTTTGGGGGGATCCTACGAGCAGTACTTC.